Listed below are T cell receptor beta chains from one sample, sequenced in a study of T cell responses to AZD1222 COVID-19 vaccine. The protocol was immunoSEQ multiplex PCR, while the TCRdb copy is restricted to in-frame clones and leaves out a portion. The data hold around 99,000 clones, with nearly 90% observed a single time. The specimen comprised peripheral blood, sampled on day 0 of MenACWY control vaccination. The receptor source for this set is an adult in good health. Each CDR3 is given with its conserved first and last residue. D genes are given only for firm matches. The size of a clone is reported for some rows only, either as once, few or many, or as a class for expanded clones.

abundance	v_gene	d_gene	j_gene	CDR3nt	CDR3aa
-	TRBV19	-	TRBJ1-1	TGTGCCAGTAGTATAAGGCAGGGGAGGGGAGCTAACACTGAAGCTTTCTTT	CASSIRQGRGANTEAFF
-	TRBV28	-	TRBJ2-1	TGTGCCAGCAGTTCCCGACACCTCTCCTACAATGAGCAGTTCTTC	CASSSRHLSYNEQFF
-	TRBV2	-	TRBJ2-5	TGTGCCAGCAGCGCGCGGGGGGACAGAGAACAAGAGACCCAGTACTTC	CASSARGDREQETQYF
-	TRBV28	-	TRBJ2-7	TGTGCCAGCAGCCGCCCTGGCTACGAGCAGTACTTC	CASSRPGYEQYF
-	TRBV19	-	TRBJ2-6	TGTGCCAGTAGTATCAGGGGTACTGGGGCCAACGTCCTGACTTTC	CASSIRGTGANVLTF
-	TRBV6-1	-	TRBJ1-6	TGTGCCAGCAGTGAAGGGGTCTCCTATAATTCACCCCTCCACTTT	CASSEGVSYNSPLHF
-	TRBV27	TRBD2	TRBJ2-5	TGTGCCAGCAGACTAACGAGCGGGGCGGGAGAGACCCAGTACTTC	CASRLTSGAGETQYF
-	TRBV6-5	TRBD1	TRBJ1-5	TGTGCCAGCAGCCGTGACAGGGGGCGGAGGCAGCCCCAGCATTTT	CASSRDRGRRQPQHF
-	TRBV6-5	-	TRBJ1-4	TGTGCCAGCACGGTGGGGATAGAAAAACTGTTTTTT	CASTVGIEKLFF
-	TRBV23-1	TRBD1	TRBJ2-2	TGCGCCAGGGTCGCGCCGGGACAGTGCGCCGGGGAGCTGTTTTTT	CARVAPGQCAGELFF
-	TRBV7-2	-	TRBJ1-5	TGTGCCAGCAGCTTTGGGGCCTATGGCAATCAGCCCCAGCATTTT	CASSFGAYGNQPQHF
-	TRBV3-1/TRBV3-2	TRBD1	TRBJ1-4	TGTGCCAGTGCGGGGGCAGGGGGTGAAAAACTGTTTTTT	CASAGAGGEKLFF
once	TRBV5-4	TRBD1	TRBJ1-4	TGTGCCACCTTTGATCCGGGACAGGGGAACGAAAAACTGTTTTTT	CATFDPGQGNEKLFF
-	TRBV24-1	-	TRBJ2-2	TGTGCCACCAGTGAGGGGGCCGGGGAGCTGTTTTTT	CATSEGAGELFF
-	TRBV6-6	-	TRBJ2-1	TGTGCCAGCAGTCCACCCCCGGGAATACGGGGGACCTACAATGAGCAGTTCTTC	CASSPPPGIRGTYNEQFF
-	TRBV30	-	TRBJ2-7	TGTGCCTGGAGTGTTGGTCAGGAGCCTGGCTACGAGCAGTACTTC	CAWSVGQEPGYEQYF
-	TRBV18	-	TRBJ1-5	TGTGCCAGCTCACCCCCCGGGGGGGGGAATAGCAATCAGCCCCAGCATTTT	CASSPPGGGNSNQPQHF
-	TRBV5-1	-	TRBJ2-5	TGCGCCAGCAGCTTCGCCCTGACAGGCCGCCAAGGTACCCAGTACTTC	CASSFALTGRQGTQYF
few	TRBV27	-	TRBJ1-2	TGTGCCAGCAGTCGGAATGGACCGGGCCGTGGCTACACCTTC	CASSRNGPGRGYTF
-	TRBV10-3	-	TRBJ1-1	TGTGCCATCAGTGAGTCAGGGGTAACTTTCTTT	CAISESGVTFF
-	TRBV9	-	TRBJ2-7	TGTGCCAGCAGCGTAGCTACGGGGAAGGGGTACGAGCAGTACTTC	CASSVATGKGYEQYF
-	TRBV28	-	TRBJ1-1	TGTGCCAGCAGTTTGCTTCTCGGGAACACTGAAGCTTTCTTT	CASSLLLGNTEAFF
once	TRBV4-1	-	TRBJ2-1	TGCGCCAGCAGCCACCGGGCACGTAGGAATGAGCAGTTCTTC	CASSHRARRNEQFF
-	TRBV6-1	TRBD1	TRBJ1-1	TGTGCCAGCAGTACTTGGGACAGCCTGAACACTGAAGCTTTCTTT	CASSTWDSLNTEAFF
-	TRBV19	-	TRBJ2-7	TGTGCCAGTAGTACTTATTTATCGGGAACCTACGAGCAGTACTTC	CASSTYLSGTYEQYF
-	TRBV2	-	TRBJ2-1	TGTGCCAGCAGTGCGGGGGGCGGTATAGATGAGCAGTTCTTC	CASSAGGGIDEQFF
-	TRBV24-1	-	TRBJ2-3	TGTGCCACCAGTGCCCAGGCAGATACGCAGTATTTT	CATSAQADTQYF
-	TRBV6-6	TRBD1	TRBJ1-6	TGTGCCAGCAGTTACTCGACAGGGACTAATTCACCCCTCCACTTT	CASSYSTGTNSPLHF
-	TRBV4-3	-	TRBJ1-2	TGCGCCAGCAGCCAGGGCAGGGGAGACTATGGCTACACCTTC	CASSQGRGDYGYTF
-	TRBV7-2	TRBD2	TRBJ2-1	TGTGCCAGCAGCACTGGACTAGCGGGAGTTGATGAGCAGTTCTTC	CASSTGLAGVDEQFF
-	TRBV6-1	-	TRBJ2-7	TGTGCCAGCAGTGAAGGGCACTTAGGGGGCTACGAGCAGTACTTC	CASSEGHLGGYEQYF
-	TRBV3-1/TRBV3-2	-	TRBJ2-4	TGTGCCAGCAGCCAAGGGGGGGCACCAACCCGGATTCAGTACTTC	CASSQGGAPTRIQYF
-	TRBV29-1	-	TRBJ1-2	TGCAGCGTTGCTGGGAACGGCTACACCTTC	CSVAGNGYTF